The present TCR beta chain was sequenced within a study of cytomegalovirus exposure and HLA in healthy donors (dated by TCRdb to 2016 to 2017). A note on the overall study: According to an earlier analysis of a few hundred of the donors, about 190 million T cells yielded approximately 120 million unique TCR beta sequences and about 300 Gb of sequence data. Roughly 290 gigabases of sequencing data and about 92 million unique TCR sequences made up an early release that covered about 640 HLA-typed donors. Of the roughly 400 genotyped donors, 81% fell in the genetic ancestry cluster associated with self-reported Caucasian donors. The study aimed to test whether cataloging public T cell receptors could reveal signatures of past pathogen exposure. Using immunosequencing, the study profiled T cell repertoires from 550 to 750 subjects and related those repertoires to cytomegalovirus serostatus. In addition to the first cohort of 650 to 750 subjects, a separate validation cohort of approximately 130 different subjects was used. High-throughput TCR immunosequencing, statistical association of individual TCRs with disease status, and machine learning were combined to predict cytomegalovirus infection status. To study patterns of TCR occurrence, a later analysis re-analyzed previously published TCR beta repertoires from 550 to 800 donors and added high-resolution HLA genotyping. In the later analysis, no new phenotypic data were used to find candidate immune exposures; instead, reliance was placed on TCR beta sequences and their occurrence across donors. An earlier analysis of several hundred of the donors applied high-throughput TCR beta sequencing to assess whether each TCR beta V gene segment acted as functional or pseudogenic. Donor age, sex, ethnicity and CMV serostatus were compiled alongside the repertoire data. A later genetic analysis took genome-wide SNP genotypes for about 65% of the 666 donors and used that subset as a discovery cohort. All discovery cohort repertoires had been generated on a single sequencing platform. Class I and class II HLA loci were covered by the typing at four-digit resolution. Typing coverage differed by locus: A, B, C, DRB1 and DQB1 were typed in about 620-640 donors, DQA1 in about 560, DPA1 in 600 to 610, and DPB1 in just under 480. Roughly five DR-DQ haplotypes were treated as single units for association and clustering because of strong linkage in the cohort. Among about 370 genotyped donors of the cohort, an average of around 220,000 unique TCR beta nucleotide sequences was sequenced per donor, of which roughly 17% were non-productive. Results the study describes overall, beyond this receptor: The authors suggested that the approach could potentially be extended to other disease states and immunological phenotypes. A further reported finding was that TCR beta sequences accurately predicted the HLA-A and HLA-B alleles for most subjects in the first cohort. A later analysis associated approximately 17,000 TCR beta sequences with specific HLA alleles at a false discovery rate of 0.05. In the study, around 150 TCR beta chains were listed as associated with cytomegalovirus. According to a later genetic analysis, donors in an Asian-associated ancestry cluster had fewer N-insertions in productive TCRs than the roughly 700-donor mean. Compared with equally common non-associated chains, HLA-associated TCR beta chains in a later analysis were more clonally expanded and had lower generation probabilities. Strong co-occurrence of HLA alleles, especially DR and DQ, made assigning TCR associations to individual alleles difficult. In an earlier analysis of 587 of the donors, most TCR beta V segments appeared in productive rearrangements about 87% or about 30% of the time, broadly matching IMGT annotations. Only TCR beta chains were sequenced in this cohort, and the absence of alpha or paired-chain data limited detectable features. A later analysis found that most CMV-associated TCR beta chains appeared HLA-restricted, with HLA associations seemingly driven largely by CMV exposure. Because HLA typing was unavailable for some donors at each locus, only the typed subset was used in association tests. The classifier was reported to diagnose cytomegalovirus status with high specificity and sensitivity in both the original and validation cohorts. Presence/absence analyses assumed roughly uniform sequencing depth across donors, an assumption that may not hold. Immune exposure information for the cohort was limited to CMV serostatus. About 17 rarely observed V segments, including chromosome 9 orphons, were excluded from the earlier analysis of several hundred of the donors because counts were too low. A group of highly shared sequence variants was considered likely to be a technical artifact of the sequencing pipeline. Several of the top co-occurrence clusters appeared to be linked to parvovirus B19, influenza, CMV and Epstein-Barr virus, according to a later analysis. An association between a missense DCLRE1C variant and V-gene and J-gene trimming of TCR beta chains was found in a later genetic analysis and replicated in an independent cohort. While some public TCRs were present in many individuals, most TCR sequences turned up only very rarely across donors. Some IMGT-functional V segments, including TRBV6-2 and TRBV6-3, could not be distinguished by the 87-base-pair reads and were therefore excluded. Three of the identified cytomegalovirus-associated TCR beta chains were confirmed in vitro to be specific for cytomegalovirus antigens. Linkage disequilibrium might explain the correlated functional status among segregating V segments, but an unknown experimental factor could not be excluded. According to a later analysis, TCR association rates differed among HLA loci, with DRB1 alleles showing the most associated TCRs and HLA-C alleles showing the fewest.

Here V drops 4 bases and J drops 8 bases, and the junction holds 7 bases not matched to any gene. Including the terminal cysteine and phenylalanine, the CDR3 comprises 13 residues. Only CDR3 DNA remains: 39 bases, in frame from the first base. For CDR1 and CDR2, the germline V gene lists SGHRS and YFSETQ. In total, more than 500 healthy bone marrow donors made up the cohort. At the time of sampling, all cohort members were nominally healthy, though unrecorded immune exposures were likely present. The donor tested CMV seronegative, placing the donor among the approximately 400 seronegative members of the cohort. A peripheral blood sample was collected from each donor, and TCR beta sequencing was performed on peripheral blood mononuclear cells. The Qiagen DNeasy Blood Extraction Kit was used to extract genomic DNA from the blood cell samples. Note on this clone: Its antigen specificity is not known. Base qualities are not at hand, and no much larger clone is one base apart.

Preparation of the library involved the immunoSEQ multiplex PCR assay. For the multiplex PCR, a mixture combining 60 forward primers for TCR Vbeta segments and 13 reverse primers for TCR Jbeta segments was used. A multiplex PCR assay on genomic DNA amplified the CDR3 region of rearranged TCR beta genes. Amplified TCR beta libraries were sequenced as 87-base-pair reads on the Illumina HiSeq System. On the study's bioinformatics: In a later analysis, tens of millions of unique TCR beta chains were counted across the 690 or so repertoires, and roughly 9.9 million of these chains were shared by at least two donors. Raw reads were error-corrected and collapsed into unique sequences by a nearest-neighbor algorithm in which closely related sequences were merged to remove PCR and sequencing errors. Alignment of CDR3 sequences to IMGT reference sequences was used to assign V, D and J gene segments. For a sequence to be retained, a match of at least six nucleotides was required to both a V gene segment and a J gene segment. A rearrangement was called productive if the CDR3 had no stop codons and remained in frame with V and J, and every other rearrangement was called non-productive. Following IMGT convention, CDR3 was defined as the stretch from the second conserved V-encoded cysteine to the conserved J-encoded phenylalanine. In an earlier analysis of just under 600 of the donors, sequences lacking an unambiguous match to a single V gene segment were excluded. An earlier analysis of 587 of the donors classified V segments as functional when productive rearrangements were above 56.7% and as segregating when the standard deviation between donors was above 5%. A statistical classification framework was developed to diagnose cytomegalovirus status using the catalog of TCR beta chain sequences. A later analysis assigned V and J genes by comparing TCR nucleotide sequences with IMGT/GENE-DB human TR gene sequences. A later analysis assigned CDR3 sequences and most-parsimonious VDJ recombination scenarios with the TCRdist pipeline. In a later analysis, each TCR beta chain was defined by its CDR3 amino acid sequence together with its V-gene family, and reads without a unique V-gene family were excluded. A later analysis removed 450 to 600 highly shared, low-generation-probability nucleotide sequences to deal with suspected cross-contamination and a sequencing artifact. A later analysis calculated a clonal expansion index for each public chain from normalized within-repertoire ranks of inferred template counts. In a later analysis, generation probabilities were computed with a VDJ recombination model fitted to out-of-frame rearrangements, and the resulting probabilities were checked against IGoR. Hypergeometric tests were used in a later analysis to score TCR-TCR, TCR-HLA and TCR-CMV co-occurrence, with a repertoire-size bias correction applied to the TCR pairs. To estimate false discovery rates, a later analysis permuted the HLA or CMV assignments 20 times. In a later analysis, co-occurring TCRs were grouped using DBSCAN, and TCRdist sequence similarity was added for clustering within HLA-allele-positive subsets. Repertoires with fewer than 30,000 or more than 120,000 public chains were left out of co-occurrence clustering, as were five repertoires with anomalous nucleotide sharing. TCRdb took this table from immuneACCESS and kept in-frame rearrangements with V and J called. Such tables lack part of the clones; where checked against another copy, unresolved V genes explain under half of the gap, and the rest is unexplained. The V and J calls and the clone size are those of that table, but D and trimming were determined from the DNA. Counted in this sample were some 170,000 clones; about four fifths of them appeared once. The ten largest account for approximately 2.9% of the sample.

The rearranged chain carries TRBV5-1 and TRBJ1-2; 8 bases in the junction line up with TRBD1. Sequences were obtained from PBMCs. The source of this sequence is a female donor in good health and CMV-seronegative. The CDR3 amino acid sequence is: CASSPGQGGGYTF. In nucleotides, the sequence is TGCGCCAGCAGCCCAGGACAGGGAGGGGGCTACACCTTC.